Below are 18 T cell receptor beta chains sequenced from a single sample in a study of CD8+ T cells in alopecia areata. Extraction and reverse transcription of RNA yielded cDNA as the sequencing template. TCRdb keeps only in-frame clones here, not all; method: immunoSEQ multiplex PCR. This repertoire shows tens of thousands of clones, about 83% found once; its top ten account for about 19%. Sequencing was carried out using NKG2D-low CD8+ T cells sorted from blood. All receptors come from a human donor with alopecia areata.

This sequence joins TRBV6-5 and TRBJ1-2, with D perhaps TRBD1 (5 bases). V lost 0 bases, J lost 3 bases, and 11 bases lay in between. The V gene's germline CDR1 is MNHEY and CDR2 SVGAGI. This CDR3 region has 15 residues. The CDR3 coding sequence is TGTGCCAGCAGTTACTCCCCCGGGACGGACTATGGCTACACCTTC. It is translated as CASSYSPGTDYGYTF.

The chain links TRBV7-9 to TRBJ1-1, with TRBD1 matching over 7 bases. V was clipped by 5 bases and J by 4 bases; unmatched bases: 4. The CDR3 is 13 amino acids. CDR1 is SEHNR and CDR2 is FQNEAQ in the germline V gene (reference sequence). CDR3 region: CASSQTGATEAFF. CDR3 sequence (DNA): TGTGCCAGCAGCCAAACAGGGGCCACTGAAGCTTTCTTT. Full variable domain (rest looked up from reference TRBV7-9 and TRBJ1-1): DTGVSQNPRHKITKRGQNVTFRCDPISEHNRLYWYRQTLGQGPEFLTYFQNEAQLEKSRLLSDRFSAERPKGSFSTLEIQRTEQGDSAMYLCASSQTGATEAFFGQGTRLTVV.

The chain joins TRBV2 to TRBJ2-7; D could derive from TRBD1 or TRBD2 (5 bases each). CDR1 and CDR2 from the germline V gene are SNHLY and FYNNEI. With 7 bases removed from V and 6 bases from J, the gap between germline ends came to 13 bases. The CDR3 length is 12 residues. The CDR3 loop is CASTSGLAEQYF. The CDR3 DNA sequence: TGTGCCAGCACCTCAGGGCTAGCCGAGCAGTACTTC.

Only a few counts were recorded for this clone. This chain uses TRBV9 with TRBJ2-7; D possibly corresponds to TRBD1 (6 bases). The CDR3 consists of 14 residues. Germline V gene sequence: CDR1 SGDLS, CDR2 YYNGEE. Between the trimmed V and J ends, which lost 4 bases and 2 bases, there was a span of 13 bases. The CDR3 region is CASSPTGPPYEQYF. CDR3 DNA sequence: TGTGCCAGCAGCCCGACAGGTCCGCCCTACGAGCAGTACTTC.

This clone was picked up one time. The gene calls are TRBV11-2 and TRBJ2-7; D may be TRBD1 (6 bases). Germline V gene data show CDR1 as SGHAT and CDR2 as FQNNGV. The CDR3 has 15 residues. V was trimmed by 0 bases and J by 2 bases, leaving 11 bases between them. CDR3 DNA sequence: TGTGCCAGCAGCTTAGAGGGACAACCGGCCTACGAGCAGTACTTC. It is translated as CASSLEGQPAYEQYF.

The CDR3 here is CSVLPGTGLSEQYF. CDR3 nucleotides: TGCAGCGTCCTACCCGGGACAGGCCTATCCGAGCAGTACTTC. This chain joins TRBV29-1 and TRBJ2-5; 8 positions agree with TRBD1. The closer fit of TRBJ2-7 to the DNA end suggests the J call may be wrong. Germline CDR1 reads SQVTM; CDR2 reads ANQGSEA. This CDR3 is 14 amino acids long.

V gene TRBV6-5 combines with J gene TRBJ2-1; possibly TRBD1 or TRBD2 for D (5 bases each). The CDR3 contains 15 residues. Deletions cut 7 bases from V and 7 bases from J, with 20 bases between. CDR1 is MNHEY and CDR2 is SVGAGI in the germline V gene. CDR3 bases: TGTGCCAGCACACCCGGGACCATGGGTTGGAATGAGCAGTTCTTC. Protein sequence: CASTPGTMGWNEQFF.

The chain carries TRBV19 and TRBJ2-7, with a tentative D call TRBD2 (7 bases). The CDR3 totals 14 residues. The V gene lost 3 bases and the J gene lost 4 bases, with 13 bases spanning the gap. The germline V gene has CDR1 LNHDA and CDR2 SQIVND (reference sequence). The CDR3, as DNA: TGTGCCAGTAGTATGGCAAGCGGGACATACGAGCAGTACTTC. It is translated as CASSMASGTYEQYF.

The rearrangement uses TRBV30 and TRBJ2-1; TRBD2 matches 14 bases. In germline, CDR1 is GTSNPN, CDR2 SVGIG (reference sequence). The ends lost 5 bases at V and 12 bases at J; junction bases unmatched: 3. The CDR3 loop spans 12 amino acids. The CDR3, as DNA: TGTGCCTGGGCGGGACTAGCGGGAGTGCAGTTCTTC. It yields the protein CAWAGLAGVQFF.

The V and J genes are TRBV5-1 and TRBJ2-7, with a possible D match to TRBD1 (5 bases). The CDR3 runs 14 residues. Trimming shortened V by 5 bases and J by 2 bases, and 14 bases separated the two germline ends. Germline-derived CDR1 and CDR2 are SGHRS and YFSETQ. CDR3 in amino acids: CASRETGPTYEQYF. CDR3 DNA: TGCGCCAGCAGGGAAACAGGCCCGACCTACGAGCAGTACTTC.

The chain joins TRBV25-1 to TRBJ1-1; TRBD1 might be the D (6 bases). The V end was cut by 3 bases, the J end by 8 bases, with 10 bases between. Germline V gene sequence: CDR1 MGHDK, CDR2 SYGVNS. This CDR3 is built from 12 residues. CDR3 in amino acids: CASSDAGEEAFF. In DNA, the CDR3 is TGTGCCAGCAGTGACGCAGGGGAAGAAGCTTTCTTT.

This chain links TRBV5-1 with TRBJ2-1; 7 nucleotides line up with TRBD1. The germline V gene has CDR1 SGHRS and CDR2 YFSETQ. V lost 5 bases and J lost 6; bases outside the gene matches: 11. CDR3 size: 15 residues. As DNA, the CDR3 is TGCGCCAGCAGACAAGAGACAGGGTTCCTCAATGAGCAGTTCTTC. This gives the protein CASRQETGFLNEQFF.

The J gene is TRBJ2-7, the V gene TRBV29-1; 9 nucleotides align to TRBD1. The ends lost 7 bases at V and 6 bases at J; junction bases unmatched: 4. Germline V gene lookup returns CDR1 SQVTM and CDR2 ANQGSEA. There are 11 residues in the CDR3. As DNA, the CDR3 is TGCAGCGGCCGGACAGGGGTCGAGCAGTACTTC. Translated: CSGRTGVEQYF.

V gene TRBV29-1 combines with J gene TRBJ2-1, with D unresolved. The CDR3 sequence is 12 residues long. The V and J ends lost 2 bases and 5 bases respectively, with 7 bases between them. Germline assignment: CDR1 SQVTM and CDR2 ANQGSEA. The CDR3 sequence is CSVEWPHNEQFF. The CDR3 nucleotides read TGCAGCGTTGAATGGCCCCACAATGAGCAGTTCTTC.

V is TRBV27 and J is TRBJ2-7, with D possibly being TRBD2 (5 bases). This CDR3 is built from 14 residues. Trimming took off 5 bases at V and 1 base at J, with 12 bases between the two ends. Germline V gene sequence: CDR1 MNHEY, CDR2 SMNVEV (reference sequence). The CDR3 reads CASSLQLASYEQYF. For the CDR3, the DNA is TGTGCCAGCAGTCTGCAGCTAGCTTCCTACGAGCAGTACTTC.

The chain is built from TRBV27 and TRBJ2-2; TRBD2 matches 13 bases. CDR1 is MNHEY, CDR2 SMNVEV, per germline (reference sequence). V shed 2 bases, J shed 5 bases, and the junction held 11 bases outside the gene matches. The CDR3 runs 19 residues. The CDR3 protein is CASSLGLAGDLVMTGELFF. The CDR3 coding sequence is TGTGCCAGCAGTTTAGGACTAGCGGGAGATCTCGTAATGACCGGGGAGCTGTTTTTT.

The chain recombines TRBV5-1 with TRBJ1-1; D uncertain. Per germline, CDR1 SGHRS and CDR2 YFSETQ. This CDR3 contains 14 residues. With 0 bases removed from V and 4 bases from J, the gap between germline ends came to 10 bases. The CDR3: CASSLGTGFTEAFF. DNA for the CDR3: TGCGCCAGCAGCTTGGGTACTGGGTTCACTGAAGCTTTCTTT. Together with reference TRBV5-1 and TRBJ1-1, the CDR3 gives the full variable domain: KAGVTQTPRYLIKTRGQQVTLSCSPISGHRSVSWYQQTPGQGLQFLFEYFSETQRNKGNFPGRFSGRQFSNSRSEMNVSTLELGDSALYLCASSLGTGFTEAFFGQGTRLTVV.

The chain is built from TRBV5-4 and TRBJ2-1, with 8 positions matching TRBD1. The CDR3 contains 11 residues. CDR1 and CDR2 from the germline V gene are SGHNT and YYREEE (reference sequence). Trimming took 4 bases from V and 13 from J; bases not matched to a gene: 4. CDR3 DNA sequence: TGTGCCAGCAGCCTCGGGACAGGTCAGTTCTTC. It encodes CASSLGTGQFF.